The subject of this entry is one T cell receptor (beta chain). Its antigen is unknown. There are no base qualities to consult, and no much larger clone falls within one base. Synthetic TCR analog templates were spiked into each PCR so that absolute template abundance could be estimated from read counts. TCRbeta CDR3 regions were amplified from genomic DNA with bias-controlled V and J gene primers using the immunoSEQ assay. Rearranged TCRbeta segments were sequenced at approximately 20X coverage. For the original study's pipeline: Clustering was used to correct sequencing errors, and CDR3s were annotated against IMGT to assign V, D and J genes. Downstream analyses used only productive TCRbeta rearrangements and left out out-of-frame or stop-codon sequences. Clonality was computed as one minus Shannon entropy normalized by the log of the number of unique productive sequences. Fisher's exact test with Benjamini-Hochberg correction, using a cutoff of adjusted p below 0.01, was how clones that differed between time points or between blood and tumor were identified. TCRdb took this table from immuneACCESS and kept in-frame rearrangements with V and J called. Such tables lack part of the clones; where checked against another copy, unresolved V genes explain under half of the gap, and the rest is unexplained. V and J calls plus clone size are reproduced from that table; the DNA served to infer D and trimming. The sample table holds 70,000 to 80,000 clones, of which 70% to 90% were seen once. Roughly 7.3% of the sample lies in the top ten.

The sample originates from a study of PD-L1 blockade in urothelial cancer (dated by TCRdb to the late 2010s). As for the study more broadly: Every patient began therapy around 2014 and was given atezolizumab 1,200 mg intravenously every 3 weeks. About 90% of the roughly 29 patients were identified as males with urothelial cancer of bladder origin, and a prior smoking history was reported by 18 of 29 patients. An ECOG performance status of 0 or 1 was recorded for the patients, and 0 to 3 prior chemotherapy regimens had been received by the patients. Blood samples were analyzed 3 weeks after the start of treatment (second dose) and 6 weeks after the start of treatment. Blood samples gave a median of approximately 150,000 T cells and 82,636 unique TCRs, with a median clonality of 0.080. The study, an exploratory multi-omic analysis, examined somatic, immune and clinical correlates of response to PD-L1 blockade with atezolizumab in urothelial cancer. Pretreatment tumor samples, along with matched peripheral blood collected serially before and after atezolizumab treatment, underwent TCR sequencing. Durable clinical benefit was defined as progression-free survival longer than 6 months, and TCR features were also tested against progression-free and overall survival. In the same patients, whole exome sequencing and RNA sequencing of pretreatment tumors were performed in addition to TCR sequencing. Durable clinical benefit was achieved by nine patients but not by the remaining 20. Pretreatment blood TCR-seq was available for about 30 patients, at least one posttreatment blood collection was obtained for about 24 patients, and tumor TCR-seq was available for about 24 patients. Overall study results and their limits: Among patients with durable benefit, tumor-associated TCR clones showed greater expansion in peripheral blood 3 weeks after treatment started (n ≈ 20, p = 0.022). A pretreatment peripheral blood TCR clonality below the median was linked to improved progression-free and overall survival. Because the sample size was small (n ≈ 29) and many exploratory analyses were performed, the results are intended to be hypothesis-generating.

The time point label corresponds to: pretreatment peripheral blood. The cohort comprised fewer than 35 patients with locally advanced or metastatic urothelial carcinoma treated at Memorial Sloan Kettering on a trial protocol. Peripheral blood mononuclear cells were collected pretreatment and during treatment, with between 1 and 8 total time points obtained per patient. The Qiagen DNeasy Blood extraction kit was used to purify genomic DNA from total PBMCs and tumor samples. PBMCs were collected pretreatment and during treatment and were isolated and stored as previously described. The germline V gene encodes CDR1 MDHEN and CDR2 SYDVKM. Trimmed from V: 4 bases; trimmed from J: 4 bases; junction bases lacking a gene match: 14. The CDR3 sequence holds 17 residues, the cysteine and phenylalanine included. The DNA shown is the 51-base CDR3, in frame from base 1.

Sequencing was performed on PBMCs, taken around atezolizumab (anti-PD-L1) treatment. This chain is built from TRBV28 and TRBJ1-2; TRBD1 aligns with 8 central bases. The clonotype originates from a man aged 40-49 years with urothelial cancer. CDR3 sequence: CASSSPTGTGFFYGYTF. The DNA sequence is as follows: TGTGCCAGCAGTTCCCCGACCGGGACAGGTTTTTTCTATGGCTACACCTTC.